This entry is about one TCR beta chain. Its antigen specificity is not known. Base quality data are lacking; no much larger clone is found one base away. The data are from a study (dated by TCRdb to about 2015). With regard to the full study: The study examined whether tumor-infiltrating Tregs in breast cancer are drawn from blood Tregs or arise in situ by conversion from other CD4+ T cell subsets. General study outcomes and caveats: Validation in the larger cohort was restricted to a single TCR beta V-J rearrangement rather than whole repertoires. The TCR gene usage of tumor memory CD4+ T cells clustered together with blood and lymph node memory CD4+ cells and with lymph node naive CD4+ cells. The TCR alpha and beta sequences of tumor-infiltrating Tregs showed the greatest overlap with tumor naive CD4+ T cells, followed by blood naive CD4+ T cells.

Amplification of full-length TCR variable regions was done by 5' RACE PCR using constant-region reverse primers, and this step was followed by semi-nested PCR with Nested Universal Primer A. Using the ReliaPrep RNA Cell Miniprep System, total RNA was extracted, and the SMARTer RACE 5'/3' Kit was then used to reverse transcribe the RNA into 5'RACE-ready cDNA. Multiplex adaptors were used to barcode the full-length TCR alpha and beta libraries, which were then sequenced on an Illumina MiSeq. As for the authors' bioinformatics: For each of nine subset-tissue groups, sequencing data from the five patients were combined, and the groups were compared by unsupervised clustering of TCR gene usage. Repertoire similarity was calculated with the Morisita-Horn index, weighting shared sequences by their contribution to each repertoire. TCRdb took the public reads, trimmed them with fastp at Q25, ran MiXCR for clone calling and kept in-frame beta chains. All rows with the same CDR3 protein become a single entry with the most common DNA and genes. The V and J calls and clone size come from TCRdb's table, not from the authors' own analysis. The sample has tens of thousands of distinct CDR3 sequences on record, around a fifth of them singletons. The top ten constitute under 3.5% of the sample.

Here V drops 1 base and J drops 4 bases, and the junction holds 11 bases not matched to any gene. From the cysteine through the phenylalanine, the CDR3 covers 17 amino acids. Only the CDR3 part of the read is kept: 51 bases, read in frame from the first base. The germline V gene (reference sequence) yields DFQATT for CDR1 and SNEGSKA for CDR2. The memory CD4+ T cell population was isolated based on a CD4+CD45RO+CD25- phenotype. Tregs, naive and memory CD4+ T cells from tumor, blood and ipsilateral draining lymph nodes of a handful of breast cancer patients underwent full-length TCR alpha and beta sequencing. Tumor tissue and lymph nodes obtained from ipsilateral axillary dissection were perfused with PBS, minced and then digested with collagenase I and hyaluronidase. Ficoll density gradient centrifugation was used to isolate mononuclear cells from either lymph nodes or 50 ml of peripheral blood. Sorted cell populations were confirmed by FACS to exceed 90% purity.

Sequenced material: memory CD4+ T cells sorted from a lymph node. This sample's cell subset or site label indicates: memory CD4+ T cells, CD4+CD45RO+CD25-. The chain is assembled from TRBV20-1 and TRBJ2-5, with 11 junctional bases fitting TRBD2. This TCR was sampled from a female donor with breast cancer. For the CDR3, the sequence is CSARGLAGGRWGETQYF. The DNA is TGCAGTGCTAGAGGGTTAGCGGGAGGGCGTTGGGGAGAGACCCAGTACTTC.